The clone carrying this TCR beta chain showed up many times. Trimming pared 3 bases from V and 0 bases from J, leaving 9 bases between. The CDR3 has 15 residues. CDR1 is MNHEY and CDR2 is SMNVEV in the germline V gene (reference sequence). This entry comes from a study of CD8+CD57+ T cells in acquired aplastic anemia. The template for TCR beta VDJ and CDR3 sequence profiling was genomic DNA. TCRdb used MiXCR to reprocess the reads, holding one entry per CDR3 protein. The sample comprises under 200,000 distinct CDR3 sequences, around 48% of which are singletons, and about 1.8% rests with the top ten. An expansion of CD8+CD57+ cells by flow cytometry had been shown in patients chosen for sequencing. Every patient had severe acquired aplastic anemia. Patients had undergone no therapy by the time their blood was sampled.

The gene calls are TRBV27 and TRBJ1-5; D is uncertain. Sample: sorted CD4+, CD8+, or CD8+CD57+ T cells (not recorded which) from PBMCs. The sequence was collected from a human donor with aplastic anemia. CDR3 amino acids: CASSFSGYSNQPQHF. In nucleotides, the CDR3 is TGTGCCAGCAGTTTCTCCGGGTATAGCAATCAGCCCCAGCATTTT.